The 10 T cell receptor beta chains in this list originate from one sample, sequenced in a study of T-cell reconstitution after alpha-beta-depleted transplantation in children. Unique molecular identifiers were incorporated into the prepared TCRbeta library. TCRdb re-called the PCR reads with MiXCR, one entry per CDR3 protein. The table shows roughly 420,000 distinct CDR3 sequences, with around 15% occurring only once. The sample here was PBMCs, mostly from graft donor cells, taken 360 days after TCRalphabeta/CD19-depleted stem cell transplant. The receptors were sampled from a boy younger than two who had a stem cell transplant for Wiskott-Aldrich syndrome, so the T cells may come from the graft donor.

The CDR3 loop reads CASSEKGGAKNIQYF. DNA for the CDR3: TGCGCCAGCAGTGAGAAAGGGGGAGCCAAAAACATTCAGTACTTC. The chain carries TRBV10-2 and TRBJ2-4; TRBD1 might be the D (6 bases). Germline V gives CDR1 WSHSY, CDR2 SAAADI. Trimming cost V 2 bases and J 0 bases, with 8 bases left between them. This CDR3 comprises 15 residues.

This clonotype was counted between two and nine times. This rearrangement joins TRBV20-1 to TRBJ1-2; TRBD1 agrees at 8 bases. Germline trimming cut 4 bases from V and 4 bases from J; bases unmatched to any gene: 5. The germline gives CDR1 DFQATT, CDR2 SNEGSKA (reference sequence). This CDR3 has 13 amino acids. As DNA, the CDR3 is TGCAGTGCTATACAGGGGGGAGCCTATGGCTACACCTTC. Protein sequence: CSAIQGGAYGYTF.

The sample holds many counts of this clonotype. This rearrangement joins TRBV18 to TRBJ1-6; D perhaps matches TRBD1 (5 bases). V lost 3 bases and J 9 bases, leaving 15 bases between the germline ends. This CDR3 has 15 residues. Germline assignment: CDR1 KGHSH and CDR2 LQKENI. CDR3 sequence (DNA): TGTGCCAGCTCACCTGTCAGGGAAAAGGCTTCACCCCTCCACTTT. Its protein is CASSPVREKASPLHF. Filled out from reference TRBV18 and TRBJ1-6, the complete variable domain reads NAGVMQNPRHLVRRRGQEARLRCSPMKGHSHVYWYRQLPEEGLKFMVYLQKENIIDESGMPKERFSAEFPKEGPSILRIQQVVRGDSAAYFCASSPVREKASPLHFGNGTRLTVT.

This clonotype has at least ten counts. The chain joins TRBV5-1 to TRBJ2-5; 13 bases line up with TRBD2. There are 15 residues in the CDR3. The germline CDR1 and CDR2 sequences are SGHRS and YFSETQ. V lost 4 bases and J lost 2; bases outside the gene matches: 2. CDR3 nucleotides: TGCGCCAGCAGCCTGGGACTAGCGGGACAAGAGACCCAGTACTTC. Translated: CASSLGLAGQETQYF. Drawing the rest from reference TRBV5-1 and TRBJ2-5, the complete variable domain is KAGVTQTPRYLIKTRGQQVTLSCSPISGHRSVSWYQQTPGQGLQFLFEYFSETQRNKGNFPGRFSGRQFSNSRSEMNVSTLELGDSALYLCASSLGLAGQETQYFGPGTRLLVL.

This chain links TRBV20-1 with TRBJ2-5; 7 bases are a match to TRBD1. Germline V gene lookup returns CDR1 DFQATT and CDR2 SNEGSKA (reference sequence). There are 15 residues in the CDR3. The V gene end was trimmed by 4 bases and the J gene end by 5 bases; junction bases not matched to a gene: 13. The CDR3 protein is CSANPGQANAETQYF. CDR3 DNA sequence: TGCAGTGCTAACCCCGGACAGGCCAATGCGGAGACCCAGTACTTC.

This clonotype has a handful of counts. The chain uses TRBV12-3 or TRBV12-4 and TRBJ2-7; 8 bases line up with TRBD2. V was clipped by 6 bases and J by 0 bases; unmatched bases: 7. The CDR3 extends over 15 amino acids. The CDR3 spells CASSLSGRGSYEQYF. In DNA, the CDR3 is TGTGCCAGCAGCCTCAGCGGGAGAGGCTCCTACGAGCAGTACTTC.

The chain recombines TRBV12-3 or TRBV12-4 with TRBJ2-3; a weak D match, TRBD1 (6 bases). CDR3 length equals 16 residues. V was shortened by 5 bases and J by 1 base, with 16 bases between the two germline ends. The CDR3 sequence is CASSQLQGFGTDTQYF. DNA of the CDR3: TGTGCCAGCAGTCAACTACAGGGTTTTGGCACAGATACGCAGTATTTT.

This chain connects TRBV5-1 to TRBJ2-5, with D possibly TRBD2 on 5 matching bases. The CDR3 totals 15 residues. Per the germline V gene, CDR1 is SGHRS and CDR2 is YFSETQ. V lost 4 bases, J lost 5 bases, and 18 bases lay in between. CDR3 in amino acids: CASSNDREGVETQYF. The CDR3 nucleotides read TGCGCCAGCAGCAATGACCGGGAAGGTGTGGAGACCCAGTACTTC.

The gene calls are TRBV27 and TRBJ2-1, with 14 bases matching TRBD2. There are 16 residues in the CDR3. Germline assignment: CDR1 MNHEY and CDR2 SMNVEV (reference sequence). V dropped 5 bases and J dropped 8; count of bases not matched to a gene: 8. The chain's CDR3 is CASSLSGTSGRDEQFF. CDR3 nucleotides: TGTGCCAGCAGTCTTAGTGGGACTAGCGGGAGAGATGAGCAGTTCTTC.

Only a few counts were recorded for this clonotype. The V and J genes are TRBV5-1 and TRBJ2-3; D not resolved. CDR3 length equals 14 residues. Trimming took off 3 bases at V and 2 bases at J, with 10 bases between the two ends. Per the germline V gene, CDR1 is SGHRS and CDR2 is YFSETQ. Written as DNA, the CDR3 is TGCGCCAGCAGCTCCCTGCCTGTCACAGATACGCAGTATTTT. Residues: CASSSLPVTDTQYF.